Below, 23 T cell receptor beta chains from the same sample are listed, as sequenced in a study of T cell responses to AZD1222 COVID-19 vaccine. Libraries were prepared by immunoSEQ multiplex PCR; TCRdb keeps only in-frame clonotypes and omits some of them. The sample yields about 110,000 clones, approximately 90% seen once. The sequenced sample was peripheral blood, obtained on day 0 of AZD1222 vaccination. The receptor source for this set is an adult in good health.

This chain uses TRBV30 with TRBJ2-1; 11 nucleotides match TRBD1. Germline-derived CDR1 and CDR2 are GTSNPN and SVGIG (reference sequence). Trimming took 1 base from V and 3 from J; bases not matched to a gene: 2. CDR3 length: 15 amino acids. The CDR3 is CAWSGDRGNYNEQFF. The CDR3, as DNA: TGTGCCTGGAGTGGGGACAGGGGGAACTACAATGAGCAGTTCTTC.

V and J are TRBV11-2 and TRBJ1-2; perhaps TRBD1 as D (5 bases). The CDR3 extends over 14 amino acids. V lost 0 bases to trimming and J lost 7 bases, with 12 bases between them. Germline lookup yields CDR1 SGHAT and CDR2 FQNNGV. Here the CDR3 reads CASSLDLQQGGYTF. The CDR3 DNA is TGTGCCAGCAGCTTAGATCTCCAGCAGGGTGGCTACACCTTC.

The chain uses TRBV10-2 and TRBJ2-3, with D possibly being TRBD2 (6 bases). The V gene lost 6 bases and the J gene lost 0 bases, with 31 bases spanning the gap. The CDR3 is 21 residues long. CDR1 is WSHSY, CDR2 SAAADI, per germline. Here the CDR3 DNA reads TGCGCCAGCAGCCCCGGAGGGCGGGCAGCAGGGCTCTCTCCTAGCACAGATACGCAGTATTTT. Its translation: CASSPGGRAAGLSPSTDTQYF.

The chain combines TRBV5-4 with TRBJ2-5; D unclear. The CDR3 length is 13 residues. Deletions cut 0 bases from V and 5 bases from J, with 8 bases between. Germline CDR1 reads SGHNT; CDR2 reads YYREEE (reference sequence). As DNA, the CDR3 is TGTGCCAGCAGCTTGGTGGGGTCGGAGACCCAGTACTTC. Encoded protein: CASSLVGSETQYF.

The chain recombines TRBV21-1 with TRBJ1-1. TRBV21-1 is noted as a pseudogene. The CDR3 is 14 residues long. The chain's CDR3 is CASSMSIMNTEAFF. Here the CDR3 DNA reads TGTGCCAGCAGCATGTCCATAATGAACACTGAAGCTTTCTTT.

V is TRBV9 and J is TRBJ1-6; D is uncertain. V gave up 3 bases and J gave up 3 bases, with 16 bases separating them. CDR1 is SGDLS and CDR2 is YYNGEE in the germline V gene. This CDR3 has 17 amino acids. For the CDR3, the DNA is TGTGCCAGCAGCGGAGGCAGTACTGGGTTCTATAATTCACCCCTCCACTTT. Its protein is CASSGGSTGFYNSPLHF.

This rearrangement joins TRBV30 to TRBJ1-1, with 8 bases lining up with TRBD1. V trimming: 2 bases; J trimming: 1 base; junction bases outside the gene matches: 9. In germline, CDR1 is GTSNPN, CDR2 SVGIG (reference sequence). The CDR3 is 16 residues long. CDR3 sequence reads: CAWSPPRTGPNTEAFF. CDR3 coding DNA: TGTGCCTGGAGTCCCCCCCGGACAGGGCCGAACACTGAAGCTTTCTTT.

The rearrangement uses TRBV7-9 and TRBJ2-7; possible D gene TRBD2, 5 bases. The CDR3 totals 12 residues. CDR1 and CDR2 from the germline V gene are SEHNR and FQNEAQ (reference sequence). The V and J ends lost 5 bases and 5 bases respectively, with 10 bases between them. For the CDR3, the DNA is TGTGCCAGCAGCCTAGACGGGGACGAGCAGTACTTC. This sequence encodes CASSLDGDEQYF.

The genes are TRBV27 and TRBJ1-6, with D tentatively TRBD1 (6 bases). The V end lost 5 bases, the J end lost 10 bases, and 18 bases lay between the germline ends. CDR1 and CDR2 (germline): MNHEY, SMNVEV (reference sequence). The CDR3 extends over 15 amino acids. This chain's CDR3 is CASSPTGFGGSPLHF. In nucleotides, the CDR3 is TGTGCCAGCAGTCCGACAGGTTTTGGTGGATCACCCCTCCACTTT.

This chain joins TRBV4-3 and TRBJ2-3; tentative D call: TRBD2 (6 bases). Trimming cost V 2 bases and J 6 bases, with 9 bases left between them. The germline gives CDR1 LGHNA, CDR2 YSLEER. The CDR3 consists of 13 residues. The CDR3 DNA reads as TGCGCCAGCAGCCAATCCCGGGGGGATACGCAGTATTTT. It encodes CASSQSRGDTQYF.

Points on this clone: Additional DNA sequences in this sample encode the identical CDR3. The rearrangement joins TRBV6-5 to TRBJ1-3; 7 bases match TRBD1. This CDR3 is built from 14 residues. Germline CDR1 is MNHEY and CDR2 is SVGAGI. The ends lost 6 bases at V and 2 bases at J; junction bases unmatched: 4. CDR3 protein: CASRQGGTGNTIYF. The CDR3 nucleotides read TGTGCCAGCAGACAAGGGGGCACTGGAAACACCATATATTTT.

The genes are TRBV11-2 and TRBJ2-5, with 13 bases that match TRBD2. V lost 5 bases, J lost 2 bases, and 2 bases stayed unmatched. The V gene's germline CDR1 is SGHAT and CDR2 FQNNGV. The CDR3 sequence is 15 residues long. The CDR3 protein is CASSKLAGGQETQYF. For the CDR3, the DNA is TGTGCCAGCAGCAAACTAGCGGGAGGGCAAGAGACCCAGTACTTC. The whole variable domain, remainder taken from reference TRBV11-2 and TRBJ2-5, is EAGVAQSPRYKIIEKRQSVAFWCNPISGHATLYWYQQILGQGPKLLIQFQNNGVVDDSQLPKDRFSAERLKGVDSTLKIQPAKLEDSAVYLCASSKLAGGQETQYFGPGTRLLVL.

The chain carries TRBV9 and TRBJ2-6; TRBD1 agrees at 10 bases. The germline gives CDR1 SGDLS, CDR2 YYNGEE. The trim removed 4 bases at V and 0 bases at J, leaving 7 bases unmatched. CDR3 length equals 18 residues. Here the CDR3 DNA reads TGTGCCAGCAGCCCCAGGACAGGGGGAAACTCTGGGGCCAACGTCCTGACTTTC. Its protein product is CASSPRTGGNSGANVLTF.

This chain links TRBV20-1 with TRBJ2-1; 8 bases are shared with TRBD1. The CDR3 consists of 11 residues. Germline-derived CDR1 and CDR2 are DFQATT and SNEGSKA (reference sequence). Trimming took 3 bases from V and 11 from J; bases not matched to a gene: 3. DNA of the CDR3: TGCAGTGCTAGGGACAGGGATAAGCAGTTCTTC. The encoded protein is CSARDRDKQFF.

The chain couples TRBV7-2 to TRBJ1-3; TRBD1 is a possible D gene (6 bases). The CDR3 has 15 amino acids. V gave up 1 base and J gave up 3 bases, with 10 bases separating them. The germline V gene encodes CDR1 SGHTA and CDR2 FQGNSA. CDR3 DNA sequence: TGTGCCAGCAGCTTAGGGCCAGGGGTTGGAAACACCATATATTTT. Protein: CASSLGPGVGNTIYF.

In its sample, this clone was seen a few times. This chain joins TRBV7-2 and TRBJ2-3; tentatively, D is TRBD1 (5 bases). The CDR3 covers 13 residues. Germline CDR1 SGHTA, CDR2 FQGNSA. The V end was cut by 6 bases, the J end by 5 bases, with 12 bases between. The CDR3 sequence: CASRSGSEDTQYF. The DNA for the CDR3 is TGTGCCAGCAGGTCAGGGTCCGAAGATACGCAGTATTTT. The full variable domain, rest sourced from reference TRBV7-2 and TRBJ2-3, is GAGVSQSPSNKVTEKGKDVELRCDPISGHTALYWYRQSLGQGLEFLIYFQGNSAPDKSGLPSDRFSAERTGGSVSTLTIQRTQQEDSAVYLCASRSGSEDTQYFGPGTRLTVL.

The chain combines TRBV4-3 with TRBJ2-7; no reliable D call. Germline assignment: CDR1 LGHNA and CDR2 YSLEER. The CDR3 is made up of 13 amino acids. V gave up 4 bases and J gave up 6 bases, with 13 bases separating them. DNA of the CDR3: TGCGCCAGCAGCCCGAGGCCCGGGCCCGAGCAGTACTTC. Protein product: CASSPRPGPEQYF.

In its sample, this clone was seen a few times. V is TRBV19 and J is TRBJ1-5, with D possibly matching TRBD1 (6 bases). V was trimmed by 3 bases and J by 3 bases, leaving 12 bases between them. The CDR3 contains 15 residues. Germline lookup yields CDR1 LNHDA and CDR2 SQIVND (reference sequence). The CDR3 coding sequence is TGTGCCAGTAGTATTTTGGACAGCCCCAATCAGCCCCAGCATTTT. Amino acids: CASSILDSPNQPQHF.

The J gene is TRBJ2-1, the V gene TRBV7-9; D remains ambiguous. With 3 bases removed from V and 0 bases from J, the gap between germline ends came to 15 bases. Germline V gene data show CDR1 as SEHNR and CDR2 as FQNEAQ (reference sequence). The CDR3 sequence is 17 residues long. CDR3 nucleotides: TGTGCCAGCAGCTTTTCAAGGGTAAAGAACTCCTACAATGAGCAGTTCTTC. Protein sequence: CASSFSRVKNSYNEQFF.

The chain has TRBV4-3 and TRBJ2-2; TRBD2 agrees at 8 bases. CDR3 length equals 16 residues. Germline values: CDR1 LGHNA, CDR2 YSLEER. V shed 4 bases, J shed 0 bases, and the junction held 4 bases outside the gene matches. DNA for the CDR3: TGCGCCAGCAGCCTTCGGGGGGGCGCGAACACCGGGGAGCTGTTTTTT. As protein: CASSLRGGANTGELFF.

The V and J genes are TRBV5-1 and TRBJ1-2; the match to TRBD1 covers 8 bases. V dropped 0 bases and J dropped 8; count of bases not matched to a gene: 9. The CDR3 is made up of 15 amino acids. Looked up from germline, CDR1 is SGHRS and CDR2 is YFSETQ. CDR3 nucleotides: TGCGCCAGCAGCTTGGAGTGGCAGGGGGCCGGGGGCTACACCTTC. The encoded protein is CASSLEWQGAGGYTF.

V usage is TRBV27 and J usage is TRBJ1-4; D ambiguous. The V end was cut by 2 bases, the J end by 6 bases, with 7 bases between. The germline gives CDR1 MNHEY, CDR2 SMNVEV (reference sequence). This CDR3 comprises 13 residues. CDR3 sequence reads: CASSLNRDEKLFF. In DNA, the CDR3 is TGTGCCAGCAGTTTAAACCGGGATGAAAAACTGTTTTTT.

Note on this clone: At one end the junction does not follow the germline gene, possibly because of a read error. V is TRBV15 and J is TRBJ1-4, with D possibly TRBD1 on 6 matching bases. This CDR3 is 13 amino acids long. CDR1 and CDR2 from the germline V gene are LNHNV and YYDKDF (reference sequence). The CDR3, as DNA: TGTGCCACCCGCAGGGGCGCCGGGGAAAAACTGTTTTTT. Protein product: CATRRGAGEKLFF.